A selection of T cell receptor beta chains follows, all from one sample in a study of blood T cells in healthy people across ages. In TCRdb, the 5' RACE reads were re-called with MiXCR into one record per CDR3 protein. The sample holds 1.5 million to 2 million distinct CDR3 sequences, around 35% seen once. The sample taken for sequencing was blood. The source of these receptors is a woman younger than 45 in good health. The CDR3 runs from the conserved cysteine through the conserved F or W. Size is omitted from some rows. Given values are once, few, many or a class for expanded clones.

size: few
J: TRBJ2-7
V: TRBV5-5
CDR3: CASSLAVGGTRNYYEQYF

size: many
J: TRBJ1-2
V: TRBV7-9
CDR3: CASRDQGLSGYTF

size: .
J: TRBJ2-1
V: TRBV6-5
CDR3: CASSLGGDDNEQFF

size: .
J: TRBJ2-1
V: TRBV18
CDR3: CASSPWASSYNEQFF

size: few
J: TRBJ2-3
V: TRBV9
CDR3: CASRGPDEDTQYF

size: many
J: TRBJ2-2
V: TRBV10-1
CDR3: CASSESRRPSNTGELFF

size: few
J: TRBJ2-7
V: TRBV9
CDR3: CASSPSPAGVSYEQYF

size: many
J: TRBJ2-1
V: TRBV29-1
CDR3: CSVVLAFNEQFF

size: .
J: TRBJ1-3
V: TRBV9
CDR3: CASSDRASGNTIYF

size: .
J: TRBJ1-2
V: TRBV30
CDR3: CAWGWTGRNYGYTF

size: .
J: .
V: TRBV7-8
CDR3: CACSLELSGTEQYF

size: .
J: TRBJ1-6
V: TRBV4-1
CDR3: CASSQVGPRGLGSPLHF

size: .
J: TRBJ2-7
V: TRBV2
CDR3: CASRGWGQGPHEQYF

size: few
J: TRBJ2-5
V: TRBV21-1
CDR3: CASSKSAIQETQYF

size: few
J: TRBJ2-7
V: TRBV20-1
CDR3: CSAGGPSYEQYF

size: .
J: TRBJ2-3
V: TRBV29-1
CDR3: CSVVRSGDSTDTQYF

size: .
J: TRBJ2-3
V: TRBV5-1
CDR3: CASSLGNSGRTDTQYF

size: few
J: TRBJ1-5
V: TRBV27
CDR3: CASSPRGGGQPQHF

size: many
J: TRBJ2-7
V: TRBV7-9
CDR3: CASSPPDGTYEQYF

size: .
J: TRBJ2-5
V: TRBV5-6
CDR3: CASTIGYGEGETQYF

size: few
J: TRBJ2-1
V: TRBV7-2
CDR3: CASSLVGTSGSLYNEQFF

size: .
J: TRBJ1-1
V: TRBV7-8
CDR3: CASSPDRGRGTEAFF

size: many
J: TRBJ1-2
V: TRBV20-1
CDR3: CSARDRQGYGYTF

size: few
J: TRBJ2-1
V: TRBV30
CDR3: CAWGQGGPYNEQFF

size: few
J: TRBJ2-5
V: TRBV20-1
CDR3: CSAPPLAGGGETQYF

size: .
J: TRBJ1-4
V: TRBV12-3/TRBV12-4
CDR3: CASSPQVEGNEKLFF

size: .
J: TRBJ2-3
V: TRBV10-1
CDR3: CASSESKAGGTDTQYF

size: few
J: TRBJ2-3
V: TRBV20-1
CDR3: CSASRATSGVGTDTQYF

size: few
J: TRBJ1-1
V: TRBV3-1
CDR3: CASSRSNRNTEAFF

size: few
J: TRBJ2-5
V: TRBV5-1
CDR3: CASSLIIGEKETQYF

size: .
J: TRBJ2-5
V: TRBV5-1
CDR3: CASSLVRGGAEETQYF